The source of this T cell receptor beta chain is a study of Ad26.COV2.S vaccination and SARS-CoV-2 variants. Study overall: Dosing was one shot or two shots 56 days apart.

Whole-study findings and limits: Quantification of TCR breadth and depth may have yielded underestimates of total T cell responses.

CDR1 is SGHTA and CDR2 is FQGNSA in the germline V gene. CDR3 length equals 13 residues. V was pared by 1 base and J by 1 base, with 5 bases between. Regarding this clone: As yet, its antigen is unknown.

Profiled with immunoSEQ multiplex PCR; TCRdb holds only in-frame clones, not every one. The profile shows about 420,000 clones, around nine tenths of them singletons. The treatment was: roughly 19 received Ad26.COV2.S at low or high dose, single or two shots; 5 received placebo; per-sample allocation not given. Sampling occurred on day 63 after the first vaccine or placebo injection. An Ad26 vector expressing Wuhan-strain SARS-CoV-2 spike constituted the vaccine. The chain uses TRBV7-2 and TRBJ2-7; D gene uncertain. The origin of this receptor is a person between 18 and 65 years old who received the Ad26.COV2.S COVID-19 vaccine or a placebo. Sample: peripheral blood, taken in a trial of Ad26.COV2.S vaccine versus placebo. The CDR3 sequence: CASSLVESYEQYF. As DNA, the CDR3 is TGTGCCAGCAGCTTAGTTGAATCCTACGAGCAGTACTTC.